This TCR beta chain was sequenced during a study of cytomegalovirus exposure and HLA in healthy donors. The study's findings and limits: HLA restriction was apparent for most CMV-associated TCR beta chains in a later analysis. Cytomegalovirus status was reportedly diagnosed by the classifier with high specificity and sensitivity.

On this clone: What it binds is not known.

The CDR3 has 15 residues. Germline V gives CDR1 SGHKS, CDR2 YYEKEE (reference sequence). After removal of 4 bases from V and 7 bases from J, the junction contained 9 bases not matched to a gene. PCR was performed using 60 Vbeta and 13 Jbeta primers. TCRdb's table, derived via immunoSEQ multiplex PCR, lists solely in-frame clones and lacks some. In the table there are around 150,000 clones, around 72% of which are singletons. Donors were nominally healthy when sampled, though unrecorded immune exposures were likely. The material sequenced was PBMCs. This receptor was obtained from a man aged 40-55 years in good health and CMV-seronegative. The rearrangement uses TRBV5-5 and TRBJ2-1, with 9 nucleotides matching TRBD1. CDR3 in amino acids: CASSPGTGSGNEQFF. In DNA form, the CDR3 reads TGTGCCAGCAGCCCCGGGACAGGGAGTGGAAATGAGCAGTTCTTC.